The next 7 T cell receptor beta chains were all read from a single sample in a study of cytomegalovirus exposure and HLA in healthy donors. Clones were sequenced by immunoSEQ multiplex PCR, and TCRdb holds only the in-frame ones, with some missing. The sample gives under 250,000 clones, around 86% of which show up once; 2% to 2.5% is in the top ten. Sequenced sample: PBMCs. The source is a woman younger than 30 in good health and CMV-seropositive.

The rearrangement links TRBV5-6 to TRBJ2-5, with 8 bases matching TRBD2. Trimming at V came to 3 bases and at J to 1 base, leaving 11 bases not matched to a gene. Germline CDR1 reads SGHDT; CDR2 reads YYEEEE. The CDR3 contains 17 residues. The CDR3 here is CASSSIGGGRFQETQYF. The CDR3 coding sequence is TGTGCCAGCAGCTCAATCGGGGGGGGGCGTTTCCAAGAGACCCAGTACTTC.

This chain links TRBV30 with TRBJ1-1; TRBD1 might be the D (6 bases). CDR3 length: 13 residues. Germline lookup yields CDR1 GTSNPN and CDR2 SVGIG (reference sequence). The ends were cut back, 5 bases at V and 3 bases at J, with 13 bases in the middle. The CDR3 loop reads CAWGKGGYTEAFF. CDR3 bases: TGTGCCTGGGGAAAGGGGGGGTACACTGAAGCTTTCTTT.

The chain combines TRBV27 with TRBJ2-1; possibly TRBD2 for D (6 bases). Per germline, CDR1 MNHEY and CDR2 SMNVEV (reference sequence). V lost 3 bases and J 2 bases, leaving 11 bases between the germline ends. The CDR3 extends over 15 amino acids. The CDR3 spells CASSLWEAPYNEQFF. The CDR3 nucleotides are TGTGCCAGCAGTTTGTGGGAGGCCCCCTACAATGAGCAGTTCTTC.

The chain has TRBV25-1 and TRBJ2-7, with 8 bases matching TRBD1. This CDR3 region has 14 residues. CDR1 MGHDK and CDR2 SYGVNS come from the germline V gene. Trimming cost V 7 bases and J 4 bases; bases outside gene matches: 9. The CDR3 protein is CASTTGGREYEQYF. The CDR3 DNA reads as TGTGCCAGCACAACAGGGGGTCGGGAGTACGAGCAGTACTTC.

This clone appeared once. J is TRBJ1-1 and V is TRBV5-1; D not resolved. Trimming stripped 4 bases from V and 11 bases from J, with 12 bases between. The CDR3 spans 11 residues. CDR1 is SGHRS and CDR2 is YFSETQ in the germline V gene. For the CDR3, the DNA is TGCGCCAGCAGCGCCGAGGGTAAGGCTTTCTTT. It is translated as CASSAEGKAFF.

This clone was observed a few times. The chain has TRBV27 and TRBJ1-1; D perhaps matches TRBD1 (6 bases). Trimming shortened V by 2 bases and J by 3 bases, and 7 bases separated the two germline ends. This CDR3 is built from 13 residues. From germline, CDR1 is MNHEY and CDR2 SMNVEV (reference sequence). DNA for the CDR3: TGTGCCAGCAGTTTAGCAGGGGACACTGAAGCTTTCTTT. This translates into CASSLAGDTEAFF.

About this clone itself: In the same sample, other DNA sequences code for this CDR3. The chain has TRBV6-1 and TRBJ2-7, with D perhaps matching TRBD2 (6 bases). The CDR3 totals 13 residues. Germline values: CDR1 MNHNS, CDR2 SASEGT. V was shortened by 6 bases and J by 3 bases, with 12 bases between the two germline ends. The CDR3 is CASREGLNYEQYF. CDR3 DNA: TGTGCCAGCAGGGAGGGGCTAAACTACGAGCAGTACTTC.